This T cell receptor (beta chain) was identified in a study of T cells in Graves' hyperthyroidism and ophthalmopathy. Amplified TCR beta CDR3 regions came from RNA transcripts. The HTBI primer set drove a first-round RT-PCR of the TCR CDR3. One entry per CDR3 protein, called by TCRdb with MiXCR from the multiplex PCR reads. The sample lists 250,000 to 300,000 distinct CDR3 sequences, about 14% occurring once. Study results and limitations: Most expanded thyroid clonotypes above 0.001 recurred in blood. It was a median 6.5 months before onset that the model predicted ophthalmopathy.

Progressors' blood was drawn at hyperthyroidism diagnosis, before ophthalmopathy symptoms. The CDR3 runs to 18 residues. V gave up 0 bases and J gave up 0 bases; unmatched junction bases: 7. This clonotype has at least ten counts. No antigen is known for it. The source is a woman between 35 and 50 years old with Graves' hyperthyroidism that later progressed to Graves' ophthalmopathy. The specimen was blood. This chain joins TRBV12-3 or TRBV12-4 and TRBJ2-1, with 8 bases fitting TRBD2. CDR3 protein: CASSLALTSGSSYNEQFF. The CDR3 bases are TGTGCCAGCAGTTTAGCGCTTACTAGCGGCAGCTCCTACAATGAGCAGTTCTTC.